What follows is one T cell receptor beta chain and its context. Germline V lookup: CDR1 SGHDT, CDR2 YYEEEE. V was pared by 2 bases and J by 1 base, with 3 bases of the junction left unmatched. This CDR3 is built from 15 residues. This sample stems from a study of blood T cell repertoires in COVID-19. Study-level background: The United States, Italy and Spain supplied acute and convalescent COVID-19 samples. Nucleic acid was either cDNA or gDNA, and it came from T cells, B-cell-depleted T cells, or PBMCs.

Original handling: Amplification with reference gene primers provided the estimates of nucleated cell counts. Generated by immunoSEQ multiplex PCR, the TCRdb table keeps only in-frame clones and is missing some. That table furnishes V, J and clone size, whereas the DNA furnished D and trimming. The repertoire holds around 100,000 clones, around 89% seen once, with approximately 29% in the top ten. The receptor comes from a woman older than 75 with acute or convalescent COVID-19. What was sequenced was peripheral blood. The chain joins TRBV5-6 to TRBJ2-1; 7 positions agree with TRBD1. The chain's CDR3 is CASSLQQGSYNEQFF. Written as DNA, the CDR3 is TGTGCCAGCAGCTTACAACAGGGGTCCTACAATGAGCAGTTCTTC.